The clone carrying this TCR beta chain was counted at least ten times. TCRdb fed the 5' RACE reads into MiXCR, producing one record per CDR3 protein. Among 130,000 or so distinct CDR3 sequences, about 6.5% were seen once, and the ten largest hold more than 9%. This sample was taken from a study of CD8 T cells in ankylosing spondylitis. V lost 5 bases, J lost 4 bases, and 15 bases lay in between. Looked up from germline, CDR1 is SEHNR and CDR2 is FQNEAQ (reference sequence). The CDR3 sequence is 15 residues long. This sequence was found in a male donor with ankylosing spondylitis or in good health (not recorded which). The sequenced material came from blood, either unsorted or a sorted T cell fraction (not recorded which). This rearrangement joins TRBV7-9 to TRBJ2-1, with D possibly TRBD2 on 7 matching bases. The CDR3 DNA reads TGTGCCAGCAGCCTGGGGGGGCCGCCGTACAATGAGCAGTTCTTC. This encodes CASSLGGPPYNEQFF. The whole variable domain, remainder taken from reference TRBV7-9 and TRBJ2-1, is DTGVSQNPRHKITKRGQNVTFRCDPISEHNRLYWYRQTLGQGPEFLTYFQNEAQLEKSRLLSDRFSAERPKGSFSTLEIQRTEQGDSAMYLCASSLGGPPYNEQFFGPGTRLTVL.